A selection of T cell receptor beta chains follows, all from one sample in a study of regulatory T cells in long-lasting Graves disease. TCRdb redid the calling of the multiplex PCR reads with MiXCR, one entry per CDR3 protein. The sample lists around 250,000 distinct CDR3 sequences; around 20% were seen once. This specimen consisted of peripheral blood mononuclear cells (PBMCs), obtained at new diagnosis, from a patient treated with antithyroid drugs. The source is a female donor with Graves disease. Each CDR3 is given with its conserved first and last residue. The order of the fields is J gene, V gene, D gene, clone size, CDR3 protein, CDR3 DNA. The D gene is left open where the match is weak. A row's size may be missing; if present it is once, few, many or a size class.

>TRBJ2-3|TRBV2|.|many
CASTGMLGDTQYF
TGTGCCAGCACGGGGATGCTCGGAGATACGCAGTATTTT
>TRBJ2-3|TRBV2|TRBD2|.
CASRRLAGGASTDTQYF
TGTGCCAGCAGACGACTAGCGGGAGGCGCGAGCACAGATACGCAGTATTTT
>TRBJ1-1|TRBV12-5|TRBD1|many
CASGSQRIQGGNTEAFF
TGTGCTAGTGGTTCGCAAAGGATACAGGGGGGCAACACTGAAGCTTTCTTT
>TRBJ2-1|TRBV10-3|TRBD1|many
CAISGDRAQDNEQFF
TGTGCCATCAGTGGGGACAGGGCCCAGGACAATGAGCAGTTCTTC
>TRBJ1-4|TRBV11-2|.|.
CASSLSAGRHFLKTNEKLFF
TGTGCCAGCAGCTTAAGTGCCGGCAGGCACTTCTTAAAGACTAATGAAAAACTGTTTTTT
>TRBJ2-7|TRBV12-3/TRBV12-4|.|many
CASSAWGDSYEQYF
TGTGCCAGCAGCGCCTGGGGGGATTCCTACGAGCAGTACTTC
>TRBJ1-2|TRBV7-9|.|many
CASSYAGTNYGYTF
TGTGCCAGCAGTTATGCCGGGACTAACTATGGCTACACCTTC
>TRBJ1-5|TRBV19|.|.
CASSIWDSNQPQHF
TGTGCCAGTAGTATCTGGGATAGCAATCAGCCCCAGCATTTT
>TRBJ2-7|TRBV2|.|many
CATSFGYEQYF
TGTGCCACCTCATTCGGCTACGAGCAGTACTTC
>TRBJ2-3|TRBV7-2|.|many
CASSLRRGESTDTQYF
TGTGCCAGCAGCTTGCGACGGGGAGAAAGCACAGATACGCAGTATTTT